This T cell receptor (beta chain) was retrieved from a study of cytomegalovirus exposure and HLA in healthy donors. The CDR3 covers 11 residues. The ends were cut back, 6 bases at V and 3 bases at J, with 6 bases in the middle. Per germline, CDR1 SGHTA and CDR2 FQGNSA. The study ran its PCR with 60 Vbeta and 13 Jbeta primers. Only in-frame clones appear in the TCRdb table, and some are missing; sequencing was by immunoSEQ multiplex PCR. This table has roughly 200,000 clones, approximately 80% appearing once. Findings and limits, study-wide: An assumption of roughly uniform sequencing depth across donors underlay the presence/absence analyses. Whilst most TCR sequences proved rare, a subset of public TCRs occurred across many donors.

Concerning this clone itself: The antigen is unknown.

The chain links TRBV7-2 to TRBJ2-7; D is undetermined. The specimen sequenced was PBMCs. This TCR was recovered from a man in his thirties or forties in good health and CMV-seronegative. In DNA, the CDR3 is TGTGCCAGCAGTCTTAACTACGAGCAGTACTTC. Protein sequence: CASSLNYEQYF.